These 22 T cell receptor beta chains were all obtained from the same sample, sequenced in a study of shared clonotypes between healthy human individuals. The method was immunoSEQ multiplex PCR; TCRdb's version includes in-frame clones alone and lacks a portion of them. The top ten clones hold around 0.45% of a sample with roughly 1,500,000 clones, about 98% of them seen once. Sequences were obtained from naive CD4+ T cells sorted from blood. Subset reported: CD45RA+ positively selected. The receptors derive from a man aged 25-40 years in good health.

The chain uses TRBV4-3 and TRBJ2-1, with D perhaps matching TRBD2 (6 bases). CDR3 size: 16 residues. Germline loops: CDR1 LGHNA, CDR2 YSLEER. Trimming shortened V by 0 bases and J by 2 bases, and 11 bases separated the two germline ends. The CDR3 DNA reads TGCGCCAGCAGCCAAGAGCCGGGACTTACCTACAATGAGCAGTTCTTC. Its translation is CASSQEPGLTYNEQFF.

The chain uses TRBV28 and TRBJ2-7; TRBD1 is a possible D gene (5 bases). CDR1 is MDHEN and CDR2 is SYDVKM in the germline V gene. This CDR3 is 15 amino acids long. V lost 2 bases, J lost 2 bases, and 13 bases lay in between. The CDR3 DNA sequence: TGTGCCAGCAGTTTACCCACAGGCCCGACCTACGAGCAGTACTTC. It codes for CASSLPTGPTYEQYF. The full variable domain, in which reference TRBV28 and TRBJ2-7 provide the parts outside the CDR3, is DVKVTQSSRYLVKRTGEKVFLECVQDMDHENMFWYRQDPGLGLRLIYFSYDVKMKEKGDIPEGYSVSREKKERFSLILESASTNQTSMYLCASSLPTGPTYEQYFGPGTRLTVT.

The chain employs TRBV20-1 and TRBJ2-5; D remains ambiguous. V was cut by 3 bases and J by 5 bases, with 7 bases left in between. The CDR3 length is 11 residues. Germline V gene data show CDR1 as DFQATT and CDR2 as SNEGSKA (reference sequence). The CDR3 protein is CSASYRETQYF. CDR3 in DNA: TGCAGTGCTAGTTATCGGGAGACCCAGTACTTC.

The gene calls are TRBV28 and TRBJ1-3, with 9 nucleotides matching TRBD1. In germline, CDR1 is MDHEN, CDR2 SYDVKM. The CDR3 has 15 residues. V was clipped by 5 bases and J by 5 bases; unmatched bases: 7. CDR3 loop: CASSPTGGRRNTIYF. The CDR3 coding sequence is TGTGCCAGCAGTCCTACAGGGGGCAGGCGAAACACCATATATTTT.

The chain carries TRBV2 and TRBJ2-7; 8 bases line up with TRBD1. V lost 9 bases, J lost 0 bases, and 7 bases stayed unmatched. The CDR3 contains 14 residues. Germline V gene lookup returns CDR1 SNHLY and CDR2 FYNNEI. The CDR3 nucleotides are TGTGCCAGAGATTTAGGACAGGGCTCCTACGAGCAGTACTTC. Its translation is CARDLGQGSYEQYF. The whole variable domain, filled in from reference TRBV2 and TRBJ2-7, reads EPEVTQTPSHQVTQMGQEVILRCVPISNHLYFYWYRQILGQKVEFLVSFYNNEISEKSEIFDDQFSVERPDGSNFTLKIRSTKLEDSAMYFCARDLGQGSYEQYFGPGTRLTVT.

This clone was observed a single time. This chain's CDR3 is CASSEREYNEQFF. The CDR3 nucleotides are TGTGCCAGCAGCGAGCGGGAGTACAATGAGCAGTTCTTC. The V call is TRBV5-5, the J call TRBJ2-1; TRBD2 matches at 8 bases. The CDR3 length is 13 residues. The V gene end was trimmed by 4 bases and the J gene end by 4 bases; junction bases not matched to a gene: 1. Germline loops: CDR1 SGHKS, CDR2 YYEKEE (reference sequence).

V gene TRBV6-1 combines with J gene TRBJ1-5; 11 positions agree with TRBD1. The CDR3 has 17 amino acids. CDR1 is MNHNS, CDR2 SASEGT, per germline. The ends lost 4 bases at V and 0 bases at J; junction bases unmatched: 5. The DNA for the CDR3 is TGTGCCAGCAGTGCCGGACAGGGGGCGAATAGCAATCAGCCCCAGCATTTT. Protein: CASSAGQGANSNQPQHF.

With respect to this clone: Other DNA sequences of this sample code for an identical CDR3. This chain links TRBV10-1 with TRBJ2-4; D possibly uses TRBD1 or TRBD2 (5 bases each). The V and J ends lost 2 bases and 0 bases respectively, with 5 bases between them. Per germline, CDR1 WNHNN and CDR2 SYGVQD (reference sequence). The CDR3 has 14 residues. This CDR3 is CASSEGGAKNIQYF. DNA of the CDR3: TGCGCCAGCAGTGAGGGGGGAGCCAAAAACATTCAGTACTTC.

In regard to this clone: The sample holds other DNA sequences that translate to the same CDR3. The chain uses TRBV6-5 and TRBJ1-2; 10 nucleotides align to TRBD1. The CDR3 runs 13 residues. The trim removed 2 bases at V and 7 bases at J, leaving 1 base unmatched. The germline V gene has CDR1 MNHEY and CDR2 SVGAGI. The CDR3 spells CASSYGQGGGYTF. The CDR3 DNA reads TGTGCCAGCAGTTACGGACAGGGGGGTGGCTACACCTTC.

The chain combines TRBV5-4 with TRBJ2-3, with 9 bases identical to TRBD2. This CDR3 is built from 13 residues. Trimming took 6 bases from V and 3 from J; bases not matched to a gene: 2. Germline V gene sequence: CDR1 SGHNT, CDR2 YYREEE (reference sequence). CDR3 sequence reads: CASTLAGTDTQYF. DNA for the CDR3: TGTGCCAGCACTCTAGCGGGAACAGATACGCAGTATTTT.

J is TRBJ2-5 and V is TRBV5-1; D is perhaps TRBD1 (6 bases). Trimming pared 3 bases from V and 4 bases from J, leaving 22 bases between. The CDR3 covers 17 residues. Germline CDR1 and CDR2: SGHRS and YFSETQ. CDR3 in amino acids: CASSWGHRDQDLETQYF. The CDR3, as DNA: TGCGCCAGCAGCTGGGGACATAGGGACCAGGACCTAGAGACCCAGTACTTC.

The chain links TRBV25-1 to TRBJ2-7; 12 bases fit TRBD2. The J segment lost 2 bases and the V segment lost 9 bases, leaving 2 bases of the junction unmatched. Germline V gives CDR1 MGHDK, CDR2 SYGVNS. CDR3 length equals 13 residues. The CDR3 region has the DNA TGTGCCAGTCGGACTAGCGGGACCTACGAGCAGTACTTC. It specifies CASRTSGTYEQYF.

The rearrangement uses TRBV19 and TRBJ1-5; TRBD1 matches 9 bases. This CDR3 has 16 residues. Germline-derived CDR1 and CDR2 are LNHDA and SQIVND (reference sequence). Trimming cost V 7 bases and J 4 bases; bases outside gene matches: 11. CDR3 sequence: CASTRDRERRNQPQHF. The CDR3 coding sequence is TGTGCCAGTACCAGGGACAGGGAAAGGAGGAATCAGCCCCAGCATTTT.

This chain uses TRBV28 with TRBJ1-1; TRBD1 matches at 7 bases. This CDR3 region has 13 residues. Germline V gene data show CDR1 as MDHEN and CDR2 as SYDVKM. The V segment lost 5 bases and the J segment 9 bases; nucleotides outside the gene matches: 9. Here the CDR3 DNA reads TGTGCCAGCAGTCCGGGGGACAGCGATAAAGCTTTCTTT. Amino acids: CASSPGDSDKAFF.

This clone appeared a single time. The chain links TRBV29-1 to TRBJ2-1, with TRBD2 as a possible D gene (5 bases). The germline CDR1 and CDR2 sequences are SQVTM and ANQGSEA. V shed 4 bases and J shed 4 bases, with 14 bases lying between them. This CDR3 region has 14 residues. In nucleotides, the CDR3 is TGCAGCGTTGCTGTTGCCGGGATATACAATGAGCAGTTCTTC. This sequence encodes CSVAVAGIYNEQFF.

The V call is TRBV5-1, the J call TRBJ2-7; D call uncertain. V was cut by 4 bases and J by 5 bases, with 13 bases left in between. CDR3 length equals 13 residues. The germline CDR1 and CDR2 sequences are SGHRS and YFSETQ. The CDR3 is CASSAGQVNEQYF. DNA for the CDR3: TGCGCCAGCAGCGCCGGGCAGGTTAACGAGCAGTACTTC.

About this clone itself: The sample carries other DNA sequences with the same CDR3. The rearrangement joins TRBV30 to TRBJ2-7; weak D call: TRBD2 (6 bases). The V gene lost 0 bases and the J gene lost 2 bases, with 14 bases spanning the gap. Per germline, CDR1 GTSNPN and CDR2 SVGIG (reference sequence). The CDR3 is 15 amino acids. The CDR3 DNA reads TGTGCCTGGAGTGTTCGGGCGGGGCGACCCTACGAGCAGTACTTC. Translation: CAWSVRAGRPYEQYF.

V is TRBV18 and J is TRBJ2-1, with 8 nucleotides matching TRBD1. CDR1 and CDR2 from the germline V gene are KGHSH and LQKENI. Germline trimming cut 3 bases from V and 7 bases from J; bases unmatched to any gene: 11. This CDR3 is 16 amino acids long. CDR3 sequence: CASSPSDPGGYNEQFF. In nucleotides, the CDR3 is TGTGCCAGCTCACCGTCCGACCCAGGGGGCTATAATGAGCAGTTCTTC.

The chain recombines TRBV6-5 with TRBJ1-3; the D gene is possibly TRBD1 (5 bases). V was pared by 4 bases and J by 4 bases, with 14 bases between. This CDR3 region has 15 residues. Per germline, CDR1 MNHEY and CDR2 SVGAGI. The CDR3 DNA reads TGTGCCAGCAGTTCGGGACCCCCAACGGGAAACACCATATATTTT. Protein sequence: CASSSGPPTGNTIYF.

This chain uses TRBV5-4 with TRBJ2-7; 10 bases map to TRBD2. This CDR3 is 15 amino acids long. V dropped 3 bases and J dropped 4; count of bases not matched to a gene: 7. The germline CDR1 and CDR2 sequences are SGHNT and YYREEE (reference sequence). The CDR3 here is CASSSGLAPSYEQYF. The CDR3 DNA is TGTGCCAGCAGCTCGGGACTAGCGCCTTCATACGAGCAGTACTTC.

The CDR3 loop reads CASSQDPDRLRGTDTQYF. The DNA of the CDR3 is TGCGCCAGCAGCCAAGACCCCGACCGCCTAAGGGGCACAGATACGCAGTATTTT. This chain joins TRBV4-1 and TRBJ2-3, with unresolved D. Germline assignment: CDR1 MGHRA and CDR2 YSYEKL. The ends were cut back, 0 bases at V and 1 base at J, with 17 bases in the middle. This CDR3 has 18 residues.

This clone appeared once. The chain employs TRBV11-3 and TRBJ2-7; D is unresolved. Trimming stripped 3 bases from V and 6 bases from J, with 9 bases between. CDR3 size: 12 residues. CDR1 is SGHNT and CDR2 is YENEEA in the germline V gene. CDR3 coding DNA: TGTGCCAGCAGCTTTTCGGCCGGCGAGCAGTACTTC. This gives the protein CASSFSAGEQYF.